These 29 T cell receptor beta chains share one sample of origin, sequenced in a study of T cell responses to AZD1222 COVID-19 vaccine. TCRdb's table, derived via immunoSEQ multiplex PCR, lists solely in-frame clones and lacks some. The sample holds around 100,000 clones; around nine tenths are singletons and the top ten take 1.3%. The material was peripheral blood, obtained on day 0 of AZD1222 vaccination. The receptors were gathered from an adult in good health.

The gene calls are TRBV5-1 and TRBJ1-1; no clear D gene. Germline values: CDR1 SGHRS, CDR2 YFSETQ. The CDR3 totals 15 residues. The V end was cut by 1 base, the J end by 3 bases, with 13 bases between. The DNA for the CDR3 is TGCGCCAGCAGCTTGACGGCAGAGGGTTACACTGAAGCTTTCTTT. Protein: CASSLTAEGYTEAFF.

The rearrangement uses TRBV5-1 and TRBJ2-1, with 11 positions matching TRBD2. CDR1 is SGHRS and CDR2 is YFSETQ in the germline V gene. CDR3 length: 18 amino acids. V was clipped by 3 bases and J by 7 bases; unmatched bases: 15. The CDR3 protein is CASSWTGVVAGGPNEQFF. In DNA, the CDR3 is TGCGCCAGCAGCTGGACCGGAGTGGTAGCGGGGGGGCCTAATGAGCAGTTCTTC.

The gene calls are TRBV19 and TRBJ2-6; D possibly uses TRBD1 or TRBD2 (5 bases each). The CDR3 covers 17 residues. Trimming removed 4 bases from V and 0 bases from J, with 13 bases in between. Germline loops: CDR1 LNHDA, CDR2 SQIVND (reference sequence). The CDR3 region is CASSTGTSFSGANVLTF. In DNA form, the CDR3 reads TGTGCCAGTAGTACCGGGACCTCATTCTCTGGGGCCAACGTCCTGACTTTC.

This chain uses TRBV7-9 with TRBJ1-1; D gene ambiguous. V lost 7 bases, J lost 2 bases, and 11 bases lay in between. CDR3 length equals 13 residues. Germline lookup yields CDR1 SEHNR and CDR2 FQNEAQ (reference sequence). The DNA of the CDR3 is TGTGCCAGCAACTCAATCGGAAACACTGAAGCTTTCTTT. The encoded protein is CASNSIGNTEAFF.

V gene TRBV12-3 or TRBV12-4 combines with J gene TRBJ2-7; no reliable D call. CDR3 length equals 13 residues. V gave up 4 bases and J gave up 2 bases, with 9 bases separating them. The CDR3 nucleotides read TGTGCCAGCAGTTCGGAGTCGCCCTACGAGCAGTACTTC. It translates to CASSSESPYEQYF.

The rearrangement joins TRBV9 to TRBJ2-3; D possibly uses TRBD1 or TRBD2 (5 bases each). V shed 0 bases and J shed 5 bases, with 13 bases lying between them. This CDR3 spans 15 amino acids. Germline loops: CDR1 SGDLS, CDR2 YYNGEE. DNA for the CDR3: TGTGCCAGCAGCGTAGGGGGGTTCCCCGGAGATACGCAGTATTTT. Protein sequence: CASSVGGFPGDTQYF.

V and J are TRBV6-5 and TRBJ2-1; 8 nucleotides line up with TRBD2. This CDR3 is 14 amino acids long. Germline lookup yields CDR1 MNHEY and CDR2 SVGAGI. The V and J ends lost 3 bases and 7 bases, in that order; junction bases with no gene match: 5. DNA for the CDR3: TGTGCCAGCAGTTATAGCGGGGTCAGGAATGAGCAGTTCTTC. This sequence encodes CASSYSGVRNEQFF.

The chain has TRBV6-5 and TRBJ1-4; D gene unclear. Trimming cost V 9 bases and J 8 bases, with 16 bases left between them. The germline V gene has CDR1 MNHEY and CDR2 SVGAGI. CDR3 length: 13 residues. CDR3 sequence reads: CASSWGGQEKLFF. In nucleotides, the CDR3 is TGTGCCAGTTCCTGGGGAGGGCAGGAAAAACTGTTTTTT.

V is TRBV20-1 and J is TRBJ1-5; D not certain. The CDR3 sequence is 14 residues long. Germline CDR1 reads DFQATT; CDR2 reads SNEGSKA (reference sequence). V dropped 3 bases and J dropped 0 bases, with 9 bases sitting between them. The DNA for the CDR3 is TGCAGTGCTAGTCGGGGATATAGCAATCAGCCCCAGCATTTT. This gives the protein CSASRGYSNQPQHF.

CDR3 coding DNA: TGTGCCAGCGGGTTTGGAAACACCATATATTTT. It specifies CASGFGNTIYF. The rearrangement links TRBV28 to TRBJ1-3, with unresolved D. Trimming removed 8 bases from V and 3 bases from J, with 5 bases in between. Germline lookup yields CDR1 MDHEN and CDR2 SYDVKM. CDR3 length: 11 amino acids.

The chain couples TRBV3-1 (or the pseudogene TRBV3-2) to TRBJ1-2; D possibly corresponds to TRBD1 (5 bases). Germline V lookup: CDR1 LGHDT, CDR2 YNNKEL (reference sequence). The CDR3 is 13 amino acids. The V end lost 0 bases, the J end lost 8 bases, and 10 bases lay between the germline ends. CDR3 in DNA: TGTGCCAGCAGCCAAGACAGGGCGCGCGGCTACACCTTC. Protein product: CASSQDRARGYTF.

This chain links TRBV27 with TRBJ1-2; the D is unclear. Between the trimmed V and J ends, which lost 3 bases and 2 bases, there was a span of 7 bases. The V gene's germline CDR1 is MNHEY and CDR2 SMNVEV (reference sequence). The CDR3 runs to 13 residues. CDR3 region: CASSFRRNYGYTF. DNA of the CDR3: TGTGCCAGCAGTTTTCGGCGCAACTATGGCTACACCTTC.

The V gene is TRBV19, the J gene TRBJ1-1; D may be TRBD1 (5 bases). V was clipped by 5 bases and J by 8 bases, with 12 bases between them. The CDR3 covers 12 residues. In germline, CDR1 is LNHDA, CDR2 SQIVND (reference sequence). The CDR3 region is CASSPLEGEAFF. The CDR3 nucleotides read TGTGCCAGTAGTCCCCTAGAGGGGGAAGCTTTCTTT.

V gene TRBV3-1 (or the pseudogene TRBV3-2) combines with J gene TRBJ1-5; D ambiguous. This CDR3 is built from 15 residues. In germline, CDR1 is LGHDT, CDR2 YNNKEL (reference sequence). V shed 1 base and J shed 3 bases, with 10 bases lying between them. In nucleotides, the CDR3 is TGTGCCAGCAGCCAAGTGCGTGACAACAATCAGCCCCAGCATTTT. It is translated as CASSQVRDNNQPQHF.

This chain connects TRBV12-3 or TRBV12-4 to TRBJ1-1, with D perhaps TRBD1 (6 bases). CDR3 size: 13 residues. Trimming shortened V by 1 base and J by 4 bases, and 7 bases separated the two germline ends. The CDR3 bases are TGTGCCAGCAGTTTAGGAGGGGGCACTGAAGCTTTCTTT. Residues: CASSLGGGTEAFF.

The count of this clone is one. J is TRBJ1-4 and V is TRBV14; tentative D call: TRBD1 (6 bases). Germline CDR1 and CDR2: SGHDN and FVKESK. The V end was cut by 5 bases, the J end by 5 bases, with 18 bases between. The CDR3 extends over 16 amino acids. Here the CDR3 DNA reads TGTGCCAGCAGCAAGATAACCGGGACACCAAATGAAAAACTGTTTTTT. Translation: CASSKITGTPNEKLFF. The complete variable domain, with remaining parts taken from reference TRBV14 and TRBJ1-4, reads EAGVTQFPSHSVIEKGQTVTLRCDPISGHDNLYWYRRVMGKEIKFLLHFVKESKQDESGMPNNRFLAERTGGTYSTLKVQPAELEDSGVYFCASSKITGTPNEKLFFGSGTQLSVL.

The V and J genes are TRBV19 and TRBJ1-2, with 7 bases fitting TRBD1. Germline V gives CDR1 LNHDA, CDR2 SQIVND (reference sequence). This CDR3 spans 13 amino acids. V dropped 7 bases and J dropped 7; count of bases not matched to a gene: 9. CDR3 amino acids: CASTPDRVSGYTF. CDR3 nucleotides: TGTGCCAGTACCCCCGACAGGGTGAGTGGCTACACCTTC.

The rearrangement joins TRBV5-1 to TRBJ2-3; no clear D. This CDR3 comprises 15 residues. V was shortened by 3 bases and J by 0 bases, with 11 bases between the two germline ends. Per the germline V gene, CDR1 is SGHRS and CDR2 is YFSETQ. CDR3 nucleotides: TGCGCCAGCAGCTGGACCCTACCTAGCACAGATACGCAGTATTTT. This gives the protein CASSWTLPSTDTQYF.

This chain links TRBV19 with TRBJ1-1; D is unclear. CDR3 length: 12 residues. Trimming left V 3 bases short and J 11 bases short, with 13 bases between. The germline V gene has CDR1 LNHDA and CDR2 SQIVND (reference sequence). CDR3 sequence: CASSITGAIAFF. The CDR3 region has the DNA TGTGCCAGTAGTATCACGGGCGCAATCGCTTTCTTT.

CDR3 in DNA: TGTGCCAGTAGTGACAGGGTGGTGGTAGGGAAGCCCCAGCATTTT. Translating gives CASSDRVVVGKPQHF. J is TRBJ1-5 and V is TRBV19; 7 positions match TRBD1. This CDR3 contains 15 residues. V dropped 5 bases and J dropped 8; count of bases not matched to a gene: 12. The V gene's germline CDR1 is LNHDA and CDR2 SQIVND (reference sequence).

CDR3 in amino acids: CASSQDSSAGNTIYF. As DNA, the CDR3 is TGTGCCAGCAGCCAAGATAGCAGCGCTGGAAACACCATATATTTT. The chain combines TRBV3-1 (or the pseudogene TRBV3-2) with TRBJ1-3; no firm D call. CDR1 is LGHDT and CDR2 is YNNKEL in the germline V gene (reference sequence). CDR3 size: 15 residues. V dropped 0 bases and J dropped 2 bases, with 8 bases sitting between them.

The V gene is TRBV2, the J gene TRBJ2-2, with 7 bases identical to TRBD1. The CDR3 runs 14 residues. CDR1 is SNHLY, CDR2 FYNNEI, per germline. V lost 6 bases, J lost 0 bases, and 1 base stayed unmatched. Here the CDR3 DNA reads TGTGCCAGCAGGGGGACAGCGAACACCGGGGAGCTGTTTTTT. This encodes CASRGTANTGELFF.

J is TRBJ2-1 and V is TRBV5-4; 12 nucleotides align to TRBD2. Germline CDR1 is SGHNT and CDR2 is YYREEE (reference sequence). This CDR3 region has 15 residues. V shed 2 bases, J shed 8 bases, and the junction held 5 bases outside the gene matches. This chain's CDR3 is CASSFLAGGPDEQFF. CDR3 DNA sequence: TGTGCCAGCAGCTTTCTAGCGGGGGGGCCTGATGAGCAGTTCTTC.

The chain links TRBV3-1 (or the pseudogene TRBV3-2) to TRBJ1-2; a weak D match, TRBD1 (5 bases). The CDR3 contains 13 residues. Trimming took 6 bases from V and 3 from J, leaving 11 bases between them. From germline, CDR1 is LGHDT and CDR2 YNNKEL (reference sequence). Here the CDR3 DNA reads TGTGCCAGCAGGCTTCAGGGAGACTATGGCTACACCTTC. Encoded protein: CASRLQGDYGYTF.

The V call is TRBV5-1, the J call TRBJ1-2; tentatively, D is TRBD1 (5 bases). V lost 5 bases, J lost 0 bases, and 14 bases lay in between. This CDR3 has 15 amino acids. Germline V CDR1 and CDR2: SGHRS, YFSETQ. The CDR3 is CASRDAMTANYGYTF. CDR3 bases: TGCGCCAGCAGGGATGCTATGACAGCTAACTATGGCTACACCTTC.

This rearrangement joins TRBV7-8 to TRBJ1-2, with a possible D match to TRBD1 (6 bases). Germline V gives CDR1 SGHVS, CDR2 FQNEAQ. This CDR3 contains 16 residues. V was shortened by 1 base and J by 4 bases, with 16 bases between the two germline ends. CDR3 nucleotides: TGTGCCAGCAGCTTAGGAAGCAGGGGATCCCGCTATGGCTACACCTTC. This encodes CASSLGSRGSRYGYTF.

V and J are TRBV4-2 and TRBJ1-1; D is ambiguous. Trimming stripped 0 bases from V and 3 bases from J, with 20 bases between. This CDR3 spans 18 amino acids. The germline gives CDR1 LGHNA, CDR2 YNFKEQ. The CDR3 DNA sequence: TGTGCCAGCAGCCAAGATTTCAGAACAGATAAAGCAGACACTGAAGCTTTCTTT. This codes for CASSQDFRTDKADTEAFF.

The chain combines TRBV7-8 with TRBJ2-7; D is tentatively TRBD1 or TRBD2 (6 bases each). This CDR3 spans 13 amino acids. V was pared by 1 base and J by 5 bases, with 9 bases between. The germline gives CDR1 SGHVS, CDR2 FQNEAQ. CDR3 loop: CASSLVGGHEQYF. CDR3 bases: TGTGCCAGCAGCTTAGTCGGGGGCCACGAGCAGTACTTC.

The rearrangement links TRBV10-3 to TRBJ1-6; no definite D call. This CDR3 is 18 amino acids long. Trimming cost V 0 bases and J 0 bases, with 12 bases left between them. Per germline, CDR1 ENHRY and CDR2 SYGVKD. CDR3 amino acids: CAISESSDPSSYNSPLHF. The CDR3 DNA is TGTGCCATCAGTGAGTCTTCCGACCCCAGCTCCTATAATTCACCCCTCCACTTT.